The 19 T cell receptor beta chains in this list originate from one sample, sequenced in a study of blood T cell repertoires in COVID-19. Profiled with immunoSEQ multiplex PCR; TCRdb holds only in-frame clones, not every one. Of about 49,000 clones in the sample, 70% to 90% were seen once. The sample consisted of peripheral blood. These receptors were obtained from a man older than 75 with acute or convalescent COVID-19.

The gene calls are TRBV3-1 (or the pseudogene TRBV3-2) and TRBJ1-6; 7 nucleotides match TRBD1. Germline V gene data show CDR1 as LGHDT and CDR2 as YNNKEL (reference sequence). After removal of 5 bases from V and 6 bases from J, the junction contained 4 bases not matched to a gene. This CDR3 comprises 14 residues. CDR3 DNA: TGTGCCAGCAGCGAAACAGGGGCTAATTCACCCCTCCACTTT. It specifies CASSETGANSPLHF.

In its sample, this clone was seen a few times. V and J are TRBV3-1 (or the pseudogene TRBV3-2) and TRBJ2-3; D not certain. The CDR3 has 12 amino acids. The ends were cut back, 1 base at V and 14 bases at J, with 13 bases in the middle. CDR1 is LGHDT, CDR2 YNNKEL, per germline (reference sequence). CDR3 coding DNA: TGTGCCAGCAGCCAAGCCTCCGTCTTCCTGTATTTT. Translated, it gives CASSQASVFLYF.

V usage is TRBV28 and J usage is TRBJ1-5; D call uncertain. The CDR3 loop spans 13 amino acids. Trimming shortened V by 7 bases and J by 7 bases, and 14 bases separated the two germline ends. Germline V lookup: CDR1 MDHEN, CDR2 SYDVKM. The CDR3 spells CASTGPGKQPQHF. CDR3 bases: TGTGCCAGCACCGGGCCGGGGAAGCAGCCCCAGCATTTT.

The rearrangement links TRBV28 to TRBJ1-2; TRBD1 aligns across 7 bases. The CDR3 is made up of 12 amino acids. In germline, CDR1 is MDHEN, CDR2 SYDVKM. Trimming at V came to 10 bases and at J to 4 bases, leaving 6 bases not matched to a gene. CDR3 nucleotides: TGTGCCATGGGCGACAGGGTCTATGGCTACACCTTC. Translated: CAMGDRVYGYTF.

J is TRBJ1-2 and V is TRBV28, with TRBD1 matching 7 bases. The J segment lost 5 bases and the V segment lost 4 bases, leaving 10 bases of the junction unmatched. Germline CDR1 MDHEN, CDR2 SYDVKM. This CDR3 is built from 15 residues. The CDR3 DNA follows: TGTGCCAGCAGTTCCGCCGGGACAGAAGTATATGGCTACACCTTC. It translates to CASSSAGTEVYGYTF.

CDR3 loop: CASRRAGANYGYTF. The CDR3 DNA sequence: TGCGCCAGCAGGAGAGCCGGAGCTAACTATGGCTACACCTTC. V usage is TRBV10-2 and J usage is TRBJ1-2; D not certain. The CDR3 has 14 amino acids. V dropped 6 bases and J dropped 0 bases, with 11 bases sitting between them. The germline CDR1 and CDR2 sequences are WSHSY and SAAADI.

The V call is TRBV7-9, the J call TRBJ2-1; 8 bases fit TRBD1. The germline CDR1 and CDR2 sequences are SEHNR and FQNEAQ (reference sequence). Trimming at V came to 3 bases and at J to 8 bases, leaving 9 bases not matched to a gene. The CDR3 extends over 15 amino acids. The CDR3 loop reads CASSLLRTGNDEQFF. In DNA form, the CDR3 reads TGTGCCAGCAGCTTGCTGCGGACAGGGAACGATGAGCAGTTCTTC.

The rearrangement joins TRBV19 to TRBJ1-5, with TRBD1 identical over 7 bases. Germline-derived CDR1 and CDR2 are LNHDA and SQIVND (reference sequence). V was clipped by 7 bases and J by 0 bases; unmatched bases: 12. This CDR3 has 17 residues. The CDR3: CASTPGRGLYSNQPQHF. The CDR3, as DNA: TGTGCCAGTACCCCCGGGAGGGGGCTGTATAGCAATCAGCCCCAGCATTTT. Full variable domain (missing parts from reference TRBV19 and TRBJ1-5): DGGITQSPKYLFRKEGQNVTLSCEQNLNHDAMYWYRQDPGQGLRLIYYSQIVNDFQKGDIAEGYSVSREKKESFPLTVTSAQKNPTAFYLCASTPGRGLYSNQPQHFGDGTRLSIL.

V is TRBV30 and J is TRBJ1-4; no clear D gene. This CDR3 region has 12 residues. The germline CDR1 and CDR2 sequences are GTSNPN and SVGIG (reference sequence). Trimming removed 2 bases from V and 5 bases from J, with 6 bases in between. In DNA form, the CDR3 reads TGTGCCTGGAGTCAACAGAATGAAAAACTGTTTTTT. It codes for CAWSQQNEKLFF.

The V call is TRBV4-1, the J call TRBJ2-1, with D uncertain. This CDR3 is 10 amino acids long. The germline CDR1 and CDR2 sequences are MGHRA and YSYEKL. The V gene lost 0 bases and the J gene lost 14 bases, with 5 bases spanning the gap. The CDR3 is CASSQDSEFF. CDR3 bases: TGCGCCAGCAGCCAAGATTCAGAGTTCTTC.

This chain uses TRBV5-1 with TRBJ2-3, with 8 bases fitting TRBD1. The V and J ends lost 0 bases and 2 bases, in that order; junction bases with no gene match: 8. This CDR3 has 17 amino acids. CDR1 SGHRS and CDR2 YFSETQ come from the germline V gene. The chain's CDR3 is CASSLENRGLFTDTQYF. The CDR3 DNA reads as TGCGCCAGCAGCTTGGAGAACAGGGGGTTATTCACAGATACGCAGTATTTT.

This rearrangement joins TRBV3-1 (or the pseudogene TRBV3-2) to TRBJ1-3; D gene uncertain. CDR1 is LGHDT and CDR2 is YNNKEL in the germline V gene (reference sequence). The CDR3 has 11 residues. V was shortened by 3 bases and J by 10 bases, with 7 bases between the two germline ends. CDR3 amino acids: CASSQTGTIYF. The DNA of the CDR3 is TGTGCCAGCAGCCAGACCGGGACCATATATTTT.

The chain recombines TRBV10-2 with TRBJ1-4; the D gene is possibly TRBD1 (5 bases). V was cut by 4 bases and J by 8 bases, with 8 bases left in between. The CDR3 is 12 amino acids. Germline CDR1 and CDR2: WSHSY and SAAADI. CDR3: CASSGSGEKLFF. CDR3 in DNA: TGCGCCAGCAGTGGTTCAGGGGAAAAACTGTTTTTT.

The genes are TRBV5-5 and TRBJ2-3; D is possibly TRBD1 (5 bases). CDR3 length equals 15 residues. Trimming pared 3 bases from V and 2 bases from J, leaving 13 bases between. The germline V gene encodes CDR1 SGHKS and CDR2 YYEKEE (reference sequence). CDR3 region: CASSWTDRYTDTQYF. In DNA, the CDR3 is TGTGCCAGCAGCTGGACCGACAGATACACAGATACGCAGTATTTT.

The chain joins TRBV7-9 to TRBJ2-5; D is perhaps TRBD2 (6 bases). CDR1 is SEHNR, CDR2 FQNEAQ, per germline (reference sequence). The CDR3 length is 15 residues. Trimming pared 5 bases from V and 7 bases from J, leaving 20 bases between. CDR3: CASSPVSPPRGTQYF. Written as DNA, the CDR3 is TGTGCCAGCAGCCCCGTTTCGCCCCCGCGGGGGACCCAGTACTTC.

The V gene is TRBV2, the J gene TRBJ1-1; tentative D call: TRBD1 (5 bases). With 3 bases removed from V and 6 bases from J, the gap between germline ends came to 14 bases. The CDR3 contains 14 residues. Germline V gene data show CDR1 as SNHLY and CDR2 as FYNNEI. This chain's CDR3 is CASSENSPRAEAFF. As DNA, the CDR3 is TGTGCCAGCAGTGAGAATTCTCCCAGGGCTGAAGCTTTCTTT. Based on the CDR3 plus reference TRBV2 and TRBJ1-1, the full variable domain is EPEVTQTPSHQVTQMGQEVILRCVPISNHLYFYWYRQILGQKVEFLVSFYNNEISEKSEIFDDQFSVERPDGSNFTLKIRSTKLEDSAMYFCASSENSPRAEAFFGQGTRLTVV.

This chain links TRBV2 with TRBJ2-3, with 10 bases that match TRBD2. The germline gives CDR1 SNHLY, CDR2 FYNNEI. The V segment lost 1 base and the J segment 3 bases; nucleotides outside the gene matches: 4. The CDR3 consists of 16 residues. The CDR3 nucleotides read TGTGCCAGCAGTGAAGTAAGCGGGGGGGGTACAGATACGCAGTATTTT. Translating gives CASSEVSGGGTDTQYF.

V and J are TRBV7-2 and TRBJ2-7; possibly TRBD2 for D (6 bases). This CDR3 contains 14 residues. Germline CDR1 is SGHTA and CDR2 is FQGNSA. The germline V and J ends were trimmed by 6 bases and 3 bases, with 15 bases remaining between them. CDR3 loop: CASRRDRRVYEQYF. The DNA for the CDR3 is TGTGCCAGCAGGCGGGACCGCCGGGTCTACGAGCAGTACTTC. Filled out from reference TRBV7-2 and TRBJ2-7, the complete variable domain reads GAGVSQSPSNKVTEKGKDVELRCDPISGHTALYWYRQSLGQGLEFLIYFQGNSAPDKSGLPSDRFSAERTGGSVSTLTIQRTQQEDSAVYLCASRRDRRVYEQYFGPGTRLTVT.

This clone came up once. The gene calls are TRBV6-2 or TRBV6-3 and TRBJ2-2; TRBD1 might be the D (5 bases). The germline V and J ends were trimmed by 2 bases and 2 bases, with 12 bases remaining between them. The CDR3 is 16 residues long. CDR1 is MNHEY and CDR2 is SVGEGT in the germline V gene. This CDR3 reads CASSYPTTGNTGELFF. As DNA, the CDR3 is TGTGCCAGCAGTTACCCCACCACAGGAAACACCGGGGAGCTGTTTTTT.